The 12 T cell receptor beta chains in this list originate from one sample, sequenced in a study of blood T cell repertoires in COVID-19. Clones were read by immunoSEQ multiplex PCR, and TCRdb kept only the in-frame ones, dropping some. The repertoire holds 120,000 to 150,000 clones, with around 90% as singletons. Sequencing was carried out using PBMCs or T cells enriched from blood (not recorded which). The receptors were gathered from a woman in her thirties or forties who had been exposed to COVID-19.

The rearrangement joins TRBV9 to TRBJ2-7, with 9 positions matching TRBD1. Germline V gene lookup returns CDR1 SGDLS and CDR2 YYNGEE. V lost 3 bases to trimming and J lost 1 base; unmatched junction nucleotides: 2. The CDR3 is 14 amino acids. The CDR3 spells CASSEDRGSYEQYF. The CDR3 nucleotides read TGTGCCAGCAGCGAAGACAGGGGGTCCTACGAGCAGTACTTC.

This chain joins TRBV7-2 and TRBJ1-3, with unresolved D. The germline V gene has CDR1 SGHTA and CDR2 FQGNSA. CDR3 size: 15 residues. The germline V and J ends were trimmed by 3 bases and 2 bases, with 11 bases remaining between them. CDR3 sequence: CASSLTWAPGNTIYF. The CDR3 coding sequence is TGTGCCAGCAGCTTGACATGGGCCCCTGGAAACACCATATATTTT.

The chain couples TRBV28 to TRBJ2-7, with D hard to call. CDR1 is MDHEN, CDR2 SYDVKM, per germline. CDR3 length equals 14 residues. Deletions cut 4 bases from V and 1 base from J, with 11 bases between. The CDR3 region is CASSSSPGSYEQYF. CDR3 DNA sequence: TGTGCCAGCAGTTCATCCCCGGGTTCCTACGAGCAGTACTTC.

This clone was detected once. V usage is TRBV5-4 and J usage is TRBJ2-5, with unresolved D. The V end lost 1 base, the J end lost 1 base, and 5 bases lay between the germline ends. The length of the CDR3 is 13 residues. Germline V gene data show CDR1 as SGHNT and CDR2 as YYREEE (reference sequence). The CDR3 is CASSLSVQETQYF. Written as DNA, the CDR3 is TGTGCCAGCAGCTTGTCAGTCCAAGAGACCCAGTACTTC.

This chain connects TRBV11-1 to TRBJ1-4, with 9 bases that match TRBD1. Looked up from germline, CDR1 is SGHAT and CDR2 is FQDESV (reference sequence). The CDR3 has 14 residues. The V and J ends lost 5 bases and 8 bases, in that order; junction bases with no gene match: 6. The CDR3, as DNA: TGTGCCAGCAGCGACGGGACAGGGCACGAAAAACTGTTTTTT. It specifies CASSDGTGHEKLFF.

This sequence joins TRBV27 and TRBJ2-3, with D possibly matching TRBD1 (5 bases). Looked up from germline, CDR1 is MNHEY and CDR2 is SMNVEV (reference sequence). Deletions cut 0 bases from V and 1 base from J, with 14 bases between. The CDR3 loop spans 17 amino acids. CDR3 sequence (DNA): TGTGCCAGCAGTTTATCCAGGGTGCTCGTCGGCACAGATACGCAGTATTTT. Its translation is CASSLSRVLVGTDTQYF.

The chain couples TRBV12-3 or TRBV12-4 to TRBJ1-2; TRBD1 aligns across 8 bases. This CDR3 has 13 amino acids. V trimming: 3 bases; J trimming: 7 bases; junction bases outside the gene matches: 4. Here the CDR3 reads CASSFQGAVGYTF. CDR3 DNA sequence: TGTGCCAGCAGTTTCCAGGGGGCAGTTGGCTACACCTTC.

For this clone: The sample holds other DNA sequences that translate to the same CDR3. The V call is TRBV7-8, the J call TRBJ1-2; D is perhaps TRBD1 (5 bases). The CDR3 sequence is 13 residues long. V lost 1 base and J 4 bases, leaving 7 bases between the germline ends. CDR1 SGHVS and CDR2 FQNEAQ come from the germline V gene. CDR3 protein: CASSLGGSYGYTF. For the CDR3, the DNA is TGTGCCAGCAGCTTAGGGGGCAGCTATGGCTACACCTTC.

This chain connects TRBV4-1 to TRBJ2-5; 7 bases agree with TRBD1. V gave up 2 bases and J gave up 2 bases; unmatched junction bases: 20. This CDR3 region has 20 residues. Germline lookup yields CDR1 MGHRA and CDR2 YSYEKL. CDR3 DNA sequence: TGCGCCAGCAGCCAACCCCGGCCCGAGGGGGCCTGGTATCGACAAGAGACCCAGTACTTC. Translation: CASSQPRPEGAWYRQETQYF.

The count of this clone is one. This rearrangement joins TRBV21-1 to TRBJ2-4; TRBD1 is the table's D call and was not checked against the DNA. TRBV21-1 is annotated as a pseudogene. The CDR3 contains 16 residues. CDR3: CASSKSDRALYDIQYF. The CDR3 region has the DNA TGTGCCAGCAGCAAATCGGACAGGGCCCTCTACGACATTCAGTACTTC.

The chain has TRBV5-6 and TRBJ1-1; perhaps TRBD1 as D (5 bases). This CDR3 spans 16 amino acids. The germline CDR1 and CDR2 sequences are SGHDT and YYEEEE. Deletions cut 4 bases from V and 0 bases from J, with 16 bases between. The CDR3 nucleotides read TGTGCCAGCAGCCACATTATGAAGGGGCTGAACACTGAAGCTTTCTTT. It translates to CASSHIMKGLNTEAFF.

The V and J genes are TRBV9 and TRBJ2-1; 11 nucleotides align to TRBD1. The length of the CDR3 is 18 residues. Germline-derived CDR1 and CDR2 are SGDLS and YYNGEE. The trim removed 1 base at V and 7 bases at J, leaving 13 bases unmatched. This chain's CDR3 is CASSVYFRGDRGWNEQFF. Here the CDR3 DNA reads TGTGCCAGCAGCGTATATTTCCGGGGGGACAGGGGGTGGAATGAGCAGTTCTTC.